Included here is one T cell receptor beta chain sequence, with context. The antigen is not known. The study ran its PCR with 60 Vbeta and 13 Jbeta primers. TCRdb's table, derived via immunoSEQ multiplex PCR, lists solely in-frame clones and lacks some. The profile shows about 41,000 clones, 65% to 85% of them singletons. This record comes from a study of cytomegalovirus exposure and HLA in healthy donors. At the level of the study: There were 88 million or so unique TCRs (from HLA-typed donors) in an early data release. Study-wide points: Several of the most significant clusters were apparently associated with common viral pathogens in a later analysis. It was shown in a later analysis that HLA-associated TCR beta chains were more clonally expanded than other, equally common chains.

Trimming took 3 bases from V and 3 from J; bases not matched to a gene: 6. CDR1 SGDLS and CDR2 YYNGEE come from the germline V gene. The CDR3 length is 15 residues. The clonotype comes from a man aged 50-59 years in good health and CMV-seronegative. This chain joins TRBV9 and TRBJ2-3, with 8 bases lining up with TRBD1. Specimen: PBMCs. This chain's CDR3 is CASSEQGAPTDTQYF. The CDR3, as DNA: TGTGCCAGCAGCGAGCAGGGGGCGCCGACAGATACGCAGTATTTT.